These T cell receptor beta chains were read from a single sample in a study of technical replicates of blood from a few donors. Assay: immunoSEQ multiplex PCR; the TCRdb copy retains only in-frame clones and omits some. The profile shows around 92,000 clones, about 95% of them singletons. Sequencing was carried out using T cells isolated from PBMCs. The receptors derive from a human donor in good health. CDR3s include the opening cysteine and the closing phenylalanine or tryptophan. Each record gives: D gene, J gene, V gene, clone size, CDR3 protein, CDR3 DNA. The D gene is left open where the match is weak. Only some rows state a clone size, as once, few, many or a class for expanded clones.

TRBD1 | TRBJ1-4 | TRBV6-1 | NA | CASSEHTGVEKLFF | TGTGCCAGCAGTGAACATACAGGGGTTGAAAAACTGTTTTTT
TRBD1 | TRBJ1-4 | TRBV18 | NA | CASSKGQNEKLFF | TGTGCCAGCTCAAAGGGACAGAATGAAAAACTGTTTTTT
NA | TRBJ2-7 | TRBV9 | NA | CASSVGPGSTYEQYF | TGTGCCAGCAGCGTAGGCCCCGGGAGCACCTACGAGCAGTACTTC
NA | TRBJ2-2 | TRBV6-5 | NA | CASSGDYNTGELFF | TGTGCCAGCTCAGGAGACTATAACACCGGGGAGCTGTTTTTT
NA | TRBJ1-2 | TRBV19 | NA | CASSREDRKPMPGYTF | TGTGCCAGTAGTCGAGAAGACAGGAAGCCTATGCCCGGCTACACCTTC
TRBD1 | TRBJ1-5 | TRBV28 | NA | CASSFWDRGLRNQPQHF | TGTGCCAGCAGTTTCTGGGACAGGGGGCTCCGGAATCAGCCCCAGCATTTT
TRBD2 | TRBJ2-7 | TRBV28 | NA | CASSSSGAGVSLEQYF | TGTGCCAGCAGTTCTTCAGGAGCGGGAGTATCCCTCGAGCAGTACTTC
TRBD1 | TRBJ1-3 | TRBV7-2 | NA | CASSLVPGTAHF | TGTGCCAGCAGCTTAGTCCCCGGGACAGCCCATTTT
TRBD1 | TRBJ1-1 | TRBV7-9 | few | CASRDRGRNTEAFF | TGTGCCAGCAGGGACAGGGGTCGGAACACTGAAGCTTTCTTT
TRBD2 | TRBJ2-4 | TRBV5-1 | NA | CASSLVLAGGKNIQYF | TGCGCCAGCAGCTTGGTTCTAGCGGGAGGAAAAAACATTCAGTACTTC
TRBD1 | TRBJ1-2 | TRBV30 | NA | CAWGQEGLLHGYTF | TGTGCCTGGGGACAGGAGGGCCTACTGCATGGCTACACCTTC
NA | TRBJ2-7 | TRBV25-1 | NA | CASTGDSYEQYF | TGTGCCAGCACCGGGGATTCCTACGAGCAGTACTTC
NA | TRBJ2-1 | TRBV4-1 | once | CASSQDYNRVEEQFF | TGCGCCAGCAGCCAAGACTATAACAGGGTGGAGGAGCAGTTCTTC
NA | TRBJ1-1 | TRBV27 | NA | CASSFTVNTEAFF | TGTGCCAGCAGTTTCACAGTTAACACTGAAGCTTTCTTT
NA | TRBJ1-2 | TRBV7-2 | NA | CASSFTGDYGYTF | TGTGCCAGCAGCTTTACGGGAGACTATGGCTACACCTTC
NA | TRBJ1-3 | TRBV6-1 | NA | CASNLDIGNTIYF | TGTGCCAGCAACCTGGACATTGGAAACACCATATATTTT
TRBD2 | TRBJ2-5 | TRBV23-1 | once | CASSQSTSGGAQYF | TGCGCCAGCAGTCAATCGACTAGCGGGGGGGCTCAGTACTTC
TRBD1 | TRBJ1-1 | TRBV19 | NA | CASTPGQGVTEAFF | TGTGCCAGTACCCCGGGACAGGGGGTCACTGAAGCTTTCTTT
NA | TRBJ2-3 | TRBV7-6 | NA | CASSLARHSTDTQYF | TGTGCCAGCAGCTTAGCCAGGCATAGCACAGATACGCAGTATTTT
NA | TRBJ2-3 | TRBV7-3 | NA | CASSLGRDTQYF | TGTGCCAGCAGCTTAGGCCGAGATACGCAGTATTTT
NA | TRBJ1-4 | TRBV5-1 | NA | CASSWTAANEKLFF | TGCGCCAGCAGCTGGACAGCGGCTAATGAAAAACTGTTTTTT
NA | TRBJ1-1 | TRBV9 | NA | CASSPGLKNTEAFF | TGTGCCAGCAGCCCGGGACTCAAGAACACTGAAGCTTTCTTT
TRBD1 | TRBJ1-1 | TRBV9 | NA | CASSAQGAWTEAFF | TGTGCCAGCAGCGCACAGGGGGCTTGGACTGAAGCTTTCTTT
NA | TRBJ2-1 | TRBV27 | NA | CASSSTGAYNEQFF | TGTGCCAGCAGTTCGACGGGAGCCTACAATGAGCAGTTCTTC
TRBD1 | TRBJ1-5 | TRBV7-9 | NA | CARPQGVSNQPQHF | TGTGCCAGGCCACAGGGGGTGAGCAATCAGCCCCAGCATTTT
NA | TRBJ1-3 | TRBV7-9 | once | CASSLAYGQTLYGNTIYF | TGTGCCAGCAGCTTAGCGTATGGTCAAACTTTGTACGGAAACACCATATATTTT
NA | TRBJ2-7 | TRBV29-1 | NA | CSGTGTTYEQYF | TGCAGCGGCACAGGGACAACCTACGAGCAGTACTTC
NA | TRBJ1-2 | TRBV11-3 | few | CASSLEVGGGNYGYTF | TGTGCCAGCAGCTTAGAGGTTGGTGGCGGAAACTATGGCTACACCTTC
NA | TRBJ1-1 | TRBV9 | NA | CASSAGHMNTEAFF | TGTGCCAGCAGCGCGGGTCACATGAACACTGAAGCTTTCTTT
NA | TRBJ2-5 | TRBV9 | once | CASSVESGRETQYF | TGTGCCAGCAGCGTAGAGTCAGGGAGGGAGACCCAGTACTTC
TRBD2 | TRBJ2-3 | TRBV5-1 | NA | CASGLAGGWADTQYF | TGCGCCAGCGGACTAGCGGGAGGGTGGGCAGATACGCAGTATTTT
TRBD1 | TRBJ1-2 | TRBV4-1 | NA | CASSQASDRDSYTF | TGCGCCAGCAGCCAAGCATCGGACAGGGATAGCTACACCTTC
TRBD2 | TRBJ2-1 | TRBV4-1 | NA | CASSLVSGRPTTYNEQFF | TGCGCCAGCAGCCTTGTTAGCGGGAGACCAACTACCTACAATGAGCAGTTCTTC
NA | TRBJ2-2 | TRBV9 | once | CASSVGWGDPGELFF | TGTGCCAGCAGCGTAGGGTGGGGCGATCCCGGGGAGCTGTTTTTT
NA | TRBJ1-2 | TRBV19 | NA | CASSIVSGDNYGYTF | TGTGCCAGTAGTATAGTTTCAGGGGATAACTATGGCTACACCTTC
NA | TRBJ2-7 | TRBV9 | NA | CASSAKGSYEQYF | TGTGCCAGCAGCGCCAAGGGGTCCTACGAGCAGTACTTC
TRBD2 | TRBJ2-2 | TRBV5-1 | NA | CASSFGRDAGELFF | TGCGCCAGCAGCTTCGGGAGGGACGCCGGGGAGCTGTTTTTT
NA | TRBJ2-1 | TRBV29-1 | NA | CSVETRQRTYNEQFF | TGCAGCGTTGAAACCAGGCAGAGAACCTACAATGAGCAGTTCTTC
NA | TRBJ1-6 | TRBV7-2 | few | CASSLRQGGSPLHF | TGTGCCAGCAGCCTCCGCCAGGGCGGCTCACCCCTCCACTTT
NA | TRBJ2-7 | TRBV10-3 | NA | CAISDPVGGDTYEQYF | TGTGCCATCAGTGACCCGGTAGGGGGAGATACCTACGAGCAGTACTTC
TRBD1 | TRBJ1-2 | TRBV11-2 | NA | CASSLATGGAISNYGYTF | TGTGCCAGCAGCTTAGCGACAGGGGGCGCGATATCCAACTATGGCTACACCTTC
TRBD2 | TRBJ2-5 | TRBV11-2 | NA | CASSYGLAGAALETQYF | TGTGCCAGCAGCTATGGACTAGCGGGGGCCGCCTTGGAGACCCAGTACTTC
NA | TRBJ1-4 | TRBV5-1 | NA | CASRESGLNEKLFF | TGCGCCAGCAGAGAGTCGGGGTTAAATGAAAAACTGTTTTTT
NA | TRBJ1-5 | TRBV18 | NA | CASSPQGGNNQPQHF | TGTGCCAGCTCACCACAGGGGGGGAACAATCAGCCCCAGCATTTT
NA | TRBJ1-4 | TRBV2 | NA | CASSEGGGVDEKLFF | TGTGCCAGCAGTGAAGGGGGGGGAGTAGATGAAAAACTGTTTTTT
TRBD1 | TRBJ1-1 | TRBV27 | NA | CASTPDRGGLNTEAFF | TGTGCCAGCACCCCAGACAGGGGGGGACTGAACACTGAAGCTTTCTTT
TRBD2 | TRBJ2-6 | TRBV5-1 | NA | CASSSGGSSGANVLTF | TGCGCCAGCAGCTCGGGCGGGAGCTCTGGGGCCAACGTCCTGACTTTC
NA | TRBJ2-7 | TRBV5-4 | NA | CASSLRQPEYEQYF | TGTGCCAGCAGCCTAAGACAACCCGAGTACGAGCAGTACTTC
NA | TRBJ2-1 | TRBV11-1 | NA | CASSFDREEQFF | TGTGCCAGCAGCTTCGATCGTGAGGAGCAGTTCTTC